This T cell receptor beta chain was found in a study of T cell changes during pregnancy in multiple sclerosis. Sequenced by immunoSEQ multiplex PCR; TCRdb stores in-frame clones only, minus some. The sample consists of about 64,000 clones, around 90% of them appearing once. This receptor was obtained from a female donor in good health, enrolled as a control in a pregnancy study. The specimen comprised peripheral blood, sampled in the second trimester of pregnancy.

The chain's CDR3 is CASRLTGGNSPLHF. CDR3 sequence (DNA): TGTGCCAGCAGACTGACAGGGGGAAATTCACCCCTCCACTTT. The genes are TRBV6-4 and TRBJ1-6; the match to TRBD1 covers 9 bases. The CDR3 extends over 14 amino acids. Trimming took 6 bases from V and 7 from J; bases not matched to a gene: 4. Germline CDR1 reads MRHNA; CDR2 reads SNTAGT.